Listed below are T cell receptor beta chains from one sample, sequenced in a study of cytomegalovirus exposure and HLA in healthy donors. Method: immunoSEQ multiplex PCR; TCRdb's copy keeps in-frame clones and lacks some. Listed are 45,000 to 50,000 clones; approximately 16% falls within the top ten. Sequencing was performed on PBMCs. All receptors come from a male donor in good health and CMV-seronegative. CDR3s include the opening cysteine and the closing phenylalanine or tryptophan. The D gene is left open where the match is weak. Some rows mark clone size as missing; the rest say once, few, many or name a class of expanded clone.

abundance	j_gene	d_gene	v_gene	CDR3aa	CDR3nt
.	TRBJ2-7	.	TRBV4-1	CASSHPGLEQYF	TGCGCCAGCAGCCACCCAGGGCTGGAGCAGTACTTC
.	TRBJ1-3	.	TRBV9	CASSVGSVSGNTIYF	TGTGCCAGCAGCGTAGGTTCGGTGTCGGGAAACACCATATATTTT
.	TRBJ2-1	TRBD2	TRBV5-1	CASSSSGTSGNEQFF	TGCGCCAGCAGCTCCTCCGGGACTAGCGGTAATGAGCAGTTCTTC
.	TRBJ1-1	.	TRBV6-4	CAPQEGGAMNTEAFF	TGTGCCCCTCAAGAGGGGGGGGCTATGAACACTGAAGCTTTCTTT
.	TRBJ1-1	.	TRBV7-6	CASRLSGNTEAFF	TGTGCCAGCAGATTATCAGGGAACACTGAAGCTTTCTTT
.	TRBJ1-5	TRBD1	TRBV19	CTSTRTGGQPQHF	TGTACCAGTACCAGGACAGGAGGTCAGCCCCAGCATTTT
medium-sized	TRBJ1-2	.	TRBV13	CASQRGARYGYTF	TGTGCCAGCCAGCGGGGGGCGAGGTATGGCTACACCTTC
.	TRBJ1-3	.	TRBV5-1	CASSLESGDGDTIYF	TGCGCCAGCAGCTTGGAGTCGGGAGACGGGGACACCATATATTTT
.	TRBJ1-1	.	TRBV6-5	CASSYSQNTEAFF	TGTGCCAGCAGTTACAGCCAGAACACTGAAGCTTTCTTT
.	TRBJ2-2	.	TRBV6-5	CASNGRHTGELFF	TGTGCCAGCAACGGGAGACACACCGGGGAGCTGTTTTTT
.	TRBJ2-3	.	TRBV19	CASSIVGGADTDTQYF	TGTGCCAGTAGTATAGTGGGCGGGGCGGATACAGATACGCAGTATTTT
.	TRBJ2-7	.	TRBV6-1	CASQVGYEQYF	TGTGCCAGCCAGGTCGGTTACGAGCAGTACTTC
.	TRBJ2-1	.	TRBV19	CASSNGPGYSSYNEQFF	TGTGCCAGTAGTAATGGTCCGGGGTATAGCTCCTACAATGAGCAGTTCTTC
.	TRBJ1-1	.	TRBV2	CASSGANTEAFF	TGTGCCAGCAGTGGCGCAAACACTGAAGCTTTCTTT
.	TRBJ2-7	TRBD2	TRBV29-1	CSVLGLAGYEQYF	TGCAGCGTTCTCGGGTTAGCGGGCTACGAGCAGTACTTC
.	TRBJ2-7	TRBD2	TRBV27	CASSDTRGGTYEQYF	TGTGCCAGCAGTGACACCCGCGGGGGTACCTACGAGCAGTACTTC
.	TRBJ2-7	TRBD2	TRBV5-6	CASSTSGGAYEQYF	TGTGCCAGCAGTACAAGCGGGGGCGCGTATGAGCAGTACTTC
.	TRBJ1-6	.	TRBV18	CASSPGTGNNSPLHF	TGTGCCAGCTCACCAGGTACAGGAAATAATTCACCCCTCCACTTT
.	TRBJ1-4	.	TRBV7-9	CASSLFLGGTNEKLFF	TGTGCCAGCAGCTTATTCCTGGGGGGAACTAATGAAAAACTGTTTTTT
.	TRBJ2-5	TRBD2	TRBV4-1	CASSQWPVRGQETQYF	TGCGCCAGCAGCCAATGGCCGGTGCGGGGGCAAGAGACCCAGTACTTC